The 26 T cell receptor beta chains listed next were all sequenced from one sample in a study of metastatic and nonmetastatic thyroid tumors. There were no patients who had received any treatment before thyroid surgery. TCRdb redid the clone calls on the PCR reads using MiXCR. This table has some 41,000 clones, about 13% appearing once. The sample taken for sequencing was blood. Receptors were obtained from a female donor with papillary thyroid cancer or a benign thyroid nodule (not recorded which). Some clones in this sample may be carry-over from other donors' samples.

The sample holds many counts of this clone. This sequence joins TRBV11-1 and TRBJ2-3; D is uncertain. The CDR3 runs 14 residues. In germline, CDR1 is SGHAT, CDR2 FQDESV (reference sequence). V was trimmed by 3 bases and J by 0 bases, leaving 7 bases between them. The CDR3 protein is CASSLGQSTDTQYF. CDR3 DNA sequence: TGTGCCAGCAGCTTGGGTCAGAGCACAGATACGCAGTATTTT.

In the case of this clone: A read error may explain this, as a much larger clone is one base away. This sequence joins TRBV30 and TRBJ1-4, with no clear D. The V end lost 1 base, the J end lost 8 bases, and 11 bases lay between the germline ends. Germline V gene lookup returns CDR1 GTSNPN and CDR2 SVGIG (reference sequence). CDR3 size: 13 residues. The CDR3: CAWSALTGEKLFF. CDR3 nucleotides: TGTGCCTGGAGTGCTTTGACGGGGGAAAAACTGTTTTTT.

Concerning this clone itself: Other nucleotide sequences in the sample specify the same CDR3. The CDR3 protein is CASSLSAAGGYNEQFF. CDR3 nucleotides: TGTGCCAGCAGCCTGTCGGCTGCGGGAGGTTACAATGAGCAGTTCTTC. V is TRBV6-1 and J is TRBJ2-1, with 8 bases fitting TRBD2. The V gene's germline CDR1 is MNHNS and CDR2 SASEGT. The CDR3 spans 16 residues. The V segment lost 6 bases and the J segment 4 bases; nucleotides outside the gene matches: 11.

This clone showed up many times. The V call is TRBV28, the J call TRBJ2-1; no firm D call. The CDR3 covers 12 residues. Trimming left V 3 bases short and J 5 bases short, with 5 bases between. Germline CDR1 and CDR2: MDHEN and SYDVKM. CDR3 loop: CASSFPNNEQFF. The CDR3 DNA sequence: TGTGCCAGCAGTTTCCCCAACAATGAGCAGTTCTTC.

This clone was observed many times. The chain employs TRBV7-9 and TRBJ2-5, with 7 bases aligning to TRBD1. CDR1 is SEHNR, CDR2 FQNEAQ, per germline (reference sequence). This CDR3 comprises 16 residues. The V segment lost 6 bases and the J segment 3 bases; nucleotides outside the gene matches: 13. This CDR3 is CASRWDPGQKKETQYF. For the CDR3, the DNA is TGTGCCAGCAGATGGGACCCGGGACAGAAGAAAGAGACCCAGTACTTC.

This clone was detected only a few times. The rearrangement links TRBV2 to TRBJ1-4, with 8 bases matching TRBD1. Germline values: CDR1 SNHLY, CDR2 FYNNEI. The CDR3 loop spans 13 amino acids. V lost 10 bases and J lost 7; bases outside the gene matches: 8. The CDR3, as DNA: TGTGCCACGCTACAGGGGGACTGTGAAAAACTGTTTTTT. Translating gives CATLQGDCEKLFF.

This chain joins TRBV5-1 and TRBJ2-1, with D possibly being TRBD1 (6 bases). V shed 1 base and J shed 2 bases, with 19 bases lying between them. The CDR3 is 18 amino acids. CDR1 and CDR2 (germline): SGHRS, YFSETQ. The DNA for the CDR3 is TGCGCCAGCAGCTTGACAGGGCACAGTACCTCCCCCTACAATGAGCAGTTCTTC. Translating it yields CASSLTGHSTSPYNEQFF.

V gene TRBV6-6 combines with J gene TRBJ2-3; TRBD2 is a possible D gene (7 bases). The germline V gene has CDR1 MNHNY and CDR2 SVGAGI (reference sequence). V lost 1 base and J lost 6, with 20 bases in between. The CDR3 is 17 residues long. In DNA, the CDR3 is TGTGCCAGCAGTTACTACACAGGGACGGGAGGCTCCGATACGCAGTATTTT. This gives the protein CASSYYTGTGGSDTQYF.

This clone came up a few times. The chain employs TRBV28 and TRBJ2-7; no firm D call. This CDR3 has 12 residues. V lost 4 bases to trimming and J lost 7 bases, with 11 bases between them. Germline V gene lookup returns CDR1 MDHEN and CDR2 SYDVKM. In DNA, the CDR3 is TGTGCCAGCAGTTCCTCCTGGTTGGAGCAGTACTTC. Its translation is CASSSSWLEQYF. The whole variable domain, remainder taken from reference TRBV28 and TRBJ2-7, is DVKVTQSSRYLVKRTGEKVFLECVQDMDHENMFWYRQDPGLGLRLIYFSYDVKMKEKGDIPEGYSVSREKKERFSLILESASTNQTSMYLCASSSSWLEQYFGPGTRLTVT.

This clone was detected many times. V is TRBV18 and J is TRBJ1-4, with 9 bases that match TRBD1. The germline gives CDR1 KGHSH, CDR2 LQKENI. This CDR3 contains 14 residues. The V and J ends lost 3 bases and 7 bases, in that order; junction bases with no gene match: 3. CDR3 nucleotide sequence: TGTGCCAGCTCACCCGGGACAGGGTTTGAAAAACTGTTTTTT. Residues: CASSPGTGFEKLFF.

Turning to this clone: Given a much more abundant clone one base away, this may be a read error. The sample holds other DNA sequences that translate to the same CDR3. Written as DNA, the CDR3 is TGTGCCAGCAGCCCAAGGGACCCCACGGATACGCAGTATTTT. This sequence encodes CASSPRDPTDTQYF. The chain links TRBV7-3 to TRBJ2-3; the D gene could be TRBD1 or TRBD2 (5 bases each). CDR1 SGHTA and CDR2 FQGTGA come from the germline V gene. V was clipped by 5 bases and J by 6 bases, with 15 bases between them. The CDR3 is 14 amino acids.

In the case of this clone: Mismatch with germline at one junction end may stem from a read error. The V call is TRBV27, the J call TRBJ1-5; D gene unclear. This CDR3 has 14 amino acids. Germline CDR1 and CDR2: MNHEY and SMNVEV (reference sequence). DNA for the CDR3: TGTGCCAGCAGCGTATCCCATAGCATTCAGCCCCAGCATTTT. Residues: CASSVSHSIQPQHF.

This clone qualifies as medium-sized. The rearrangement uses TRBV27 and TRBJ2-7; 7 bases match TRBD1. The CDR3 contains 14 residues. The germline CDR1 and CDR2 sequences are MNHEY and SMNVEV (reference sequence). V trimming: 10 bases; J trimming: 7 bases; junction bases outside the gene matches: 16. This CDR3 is CATKSSGGGGEQYF. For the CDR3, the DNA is TGTGCCACCAAGTCGTCAGGGGGTGGAGGAGAGCAGTACTTC.

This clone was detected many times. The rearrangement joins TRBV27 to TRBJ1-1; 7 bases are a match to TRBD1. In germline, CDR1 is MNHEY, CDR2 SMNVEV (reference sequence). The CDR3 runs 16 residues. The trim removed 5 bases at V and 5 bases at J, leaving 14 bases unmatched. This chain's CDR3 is CASSRKGGDSRTEAFF. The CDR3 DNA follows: TGTGCCAGCAGTCGCAAAGGGGGGGACAGTAGAACTGAAGCTTTCTTT.

CDR3 bases: TGCAGTGCTTCCCGGACTAGCGGAGTTAGCACAGATACGCAGTATTTT. Protein: CSASRTSGVSTDTQYF. The chain is built from TRBV20-1 and TRBJ2-3, with 10 bases fitting TRBD2. The J segment lost 0 bases and the V segment lost 5 bases, leaving 8 bases of the junction unmatched. There are 16 residues in the CDR3. Germline-derived CDR1 and CDR2 are DFQATT and SNEGSKA (reference sequence).

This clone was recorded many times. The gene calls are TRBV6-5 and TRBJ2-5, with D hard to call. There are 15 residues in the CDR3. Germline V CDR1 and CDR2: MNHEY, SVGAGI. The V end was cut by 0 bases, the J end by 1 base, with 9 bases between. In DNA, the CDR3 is TGTGCCAGCAGTTACTCACCCAGGACCCAAGAGACCCAGTACTTC. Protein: CASSYSPRTQETQYF.

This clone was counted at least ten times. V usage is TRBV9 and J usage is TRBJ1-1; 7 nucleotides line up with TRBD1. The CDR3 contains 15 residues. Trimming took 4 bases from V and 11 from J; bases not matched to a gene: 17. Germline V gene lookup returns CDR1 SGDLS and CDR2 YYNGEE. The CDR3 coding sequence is TGTGCCAGCAGCCCTTCGGGGCAGGGGGTAGGTGGCGCTTTCTTT. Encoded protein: CASSPSGQGVGGAFF.

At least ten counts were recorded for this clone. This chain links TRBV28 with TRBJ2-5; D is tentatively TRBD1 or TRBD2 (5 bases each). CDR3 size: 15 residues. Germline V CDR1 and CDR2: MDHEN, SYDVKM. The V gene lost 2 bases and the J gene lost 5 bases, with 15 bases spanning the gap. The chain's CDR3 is CASSLGQEGLETQYF. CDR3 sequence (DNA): TGTGCCAGCAGTTTAGGGCAAGAGGGGCTGGAGACCCAGTACTTC.

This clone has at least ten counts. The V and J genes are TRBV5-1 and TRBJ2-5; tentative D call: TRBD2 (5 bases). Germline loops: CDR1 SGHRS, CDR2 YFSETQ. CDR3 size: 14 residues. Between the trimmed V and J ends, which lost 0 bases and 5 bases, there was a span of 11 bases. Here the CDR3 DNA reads TGCGCCAGCAGCTTGGCCGAGGGTGGCGAGACCCAGTACTTC. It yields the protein CASSLAEGGETQYF. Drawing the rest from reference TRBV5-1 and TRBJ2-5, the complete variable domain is KAGVTQTPRYLIKTRGQQVTLSCSPISGHRSVSWYQQTPGQGLQFLFEYFSETQRNKGNFPGRFSGRQFSNSRSEMNVSTLELGDSALYLCASSLAEGGETQYFGPGTRLLVL.

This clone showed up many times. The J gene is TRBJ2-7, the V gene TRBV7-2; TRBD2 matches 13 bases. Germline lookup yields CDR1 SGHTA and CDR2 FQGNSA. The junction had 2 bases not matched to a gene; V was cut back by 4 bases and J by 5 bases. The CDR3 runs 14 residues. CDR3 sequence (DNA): TGTGCCAGCAGCTGGGGACTAGCGGGAAACGAGCAGTACTTC. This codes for CASSWGLAGNEQYF.

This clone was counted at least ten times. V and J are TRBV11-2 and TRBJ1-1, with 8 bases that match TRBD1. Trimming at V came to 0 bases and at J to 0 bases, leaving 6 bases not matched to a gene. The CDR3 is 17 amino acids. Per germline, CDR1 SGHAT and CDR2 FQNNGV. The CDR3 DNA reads TGTGCCAGCAGCTTAGATGAGTCAGGGGGCCTGAACACTGAAGCTTTCTTT. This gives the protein CASSLDESGGLNTEAFF.

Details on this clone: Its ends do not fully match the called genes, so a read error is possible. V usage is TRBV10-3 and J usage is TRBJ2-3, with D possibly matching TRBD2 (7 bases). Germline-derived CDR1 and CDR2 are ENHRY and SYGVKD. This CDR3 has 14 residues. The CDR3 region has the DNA TGTGCCATCAAATGGGGGGGCCACGCAGATACTCAGTATTTT. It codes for CAIKWGGHADTQYF.

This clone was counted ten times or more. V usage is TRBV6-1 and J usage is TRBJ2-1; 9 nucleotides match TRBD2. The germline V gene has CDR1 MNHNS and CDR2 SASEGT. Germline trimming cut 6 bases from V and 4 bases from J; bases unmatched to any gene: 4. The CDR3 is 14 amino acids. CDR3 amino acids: CASRGGRAYNEQFF. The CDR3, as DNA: TGTGCCAGCAGGGGCGGGAGGGCATACAATGAGCAGTTCTTC.

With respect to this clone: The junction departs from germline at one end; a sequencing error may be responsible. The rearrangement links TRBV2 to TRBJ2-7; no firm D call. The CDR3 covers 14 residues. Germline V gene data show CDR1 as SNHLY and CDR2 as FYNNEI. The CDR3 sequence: CASHLGPVLYEHYF. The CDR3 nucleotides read TGTGCCAGCCATCTAGGTCCCGTACTCTACGAGCATTACTTC.

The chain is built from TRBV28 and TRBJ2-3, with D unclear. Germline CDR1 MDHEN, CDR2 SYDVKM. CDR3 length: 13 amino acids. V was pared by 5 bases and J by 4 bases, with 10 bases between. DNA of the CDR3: TGTGCCAGCAGTGTGAAAGGGCCAGATACGCAGTATTTT. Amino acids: CASSVKGPDTQYF.

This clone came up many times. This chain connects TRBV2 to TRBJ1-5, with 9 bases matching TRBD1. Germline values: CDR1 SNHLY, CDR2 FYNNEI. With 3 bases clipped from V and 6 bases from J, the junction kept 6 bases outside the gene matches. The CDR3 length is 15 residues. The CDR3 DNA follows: TGTGCCAGCAGTGAGAGGGGGACAGGGACTCAGCCCCAGCATTTT. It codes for CASSERGTGTQPQHF.